This T cell receptor (beta chain) was obtained from a study of cytomegalovirus exposure and HLA in healthy donors. Findings and caveats of the study: In most subjects, TCR beta sequences reportedly gave accurate predictions of HLA-A and HLA-B alleles.

Vbeta (60) and Jbeta (13) primers were used in the PCR. Generated by immunoSEQ multiplex PCR, the TCRdb table keeps only in-frame clones and is missing some. This sample has tens of thousands of clones, with almost 85% found just once. About this clone: Its antigen is as yet unknown.

With 6 bases clipped from V and 3 bases from J, the junction kept 4 bases outside the gene matches. CDR3 length: 12 amino acids. Germline V gene lookup returns CDR1 SQVTM and CDR2 ANQGSEA. Sequencing was done on a sample of PBMCs. This chain uses TRBV29-1 with TRBJ1-2, with 7 bases matching TRBD1. The receptor's source is a man in his forties or fifties in good health and CMV-seronegative. The CDR3 spells CSVPGGDYGYTF. In DNA form, the CDR3 reads TGCAGCGTCCCAGGGGGAGACTATGGCTACACCTTC. Filled out from reference TRBV29-1 and TRBJ1-2, the complete variable domain reads SAVISQKPSRDICQRGTSLTIQCQVDSQVTMMFWYRQQPGQSLTLIATANQGSEATYESGFVIDKFPISRPNLTFSTLTVSNMSPEDSSIYLCSVPGGDYGYTFGSGTRLTVV.